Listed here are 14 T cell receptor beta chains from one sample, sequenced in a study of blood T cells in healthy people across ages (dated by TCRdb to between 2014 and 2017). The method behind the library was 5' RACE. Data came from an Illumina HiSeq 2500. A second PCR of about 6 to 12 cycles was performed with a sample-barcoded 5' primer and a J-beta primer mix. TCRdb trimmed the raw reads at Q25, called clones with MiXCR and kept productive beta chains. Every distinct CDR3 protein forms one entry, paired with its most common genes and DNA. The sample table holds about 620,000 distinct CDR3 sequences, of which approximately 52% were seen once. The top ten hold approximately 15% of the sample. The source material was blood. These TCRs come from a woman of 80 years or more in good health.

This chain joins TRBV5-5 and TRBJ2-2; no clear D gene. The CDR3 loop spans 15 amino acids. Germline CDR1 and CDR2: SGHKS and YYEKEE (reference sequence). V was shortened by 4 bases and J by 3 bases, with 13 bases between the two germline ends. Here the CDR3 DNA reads TGTGCCAGCAGCGTCGGACGAACTGACACCGGGGAGCTGTTTTTT. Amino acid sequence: CASSVGRTDTGELFF.

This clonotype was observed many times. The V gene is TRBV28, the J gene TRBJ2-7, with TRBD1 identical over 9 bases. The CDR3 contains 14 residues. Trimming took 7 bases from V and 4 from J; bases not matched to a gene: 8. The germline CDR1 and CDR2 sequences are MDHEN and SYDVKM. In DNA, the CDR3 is TGTGCCAGCACTCCGGGGACAGGGAGATACGAGCAGTACTTC. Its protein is CASTPGTGRYEQYF.

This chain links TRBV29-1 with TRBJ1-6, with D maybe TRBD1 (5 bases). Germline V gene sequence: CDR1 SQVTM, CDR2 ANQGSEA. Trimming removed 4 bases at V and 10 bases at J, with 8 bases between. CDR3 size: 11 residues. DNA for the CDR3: TGCAGCGTTGGAGAGGGGTCACCCCTCCACTTT. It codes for CSVGEGSPLHF. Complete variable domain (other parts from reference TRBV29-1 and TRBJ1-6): SAVISQKPSRDICQRGTSLTIQCQVDSQVTMMFWYRQQPGQSLTLIATANQGSEATYESGFVIDKFPISRPNLTFSTLTVSNMSPEDSSIYLCSVGEGSPLHFGNGTRLTVT.

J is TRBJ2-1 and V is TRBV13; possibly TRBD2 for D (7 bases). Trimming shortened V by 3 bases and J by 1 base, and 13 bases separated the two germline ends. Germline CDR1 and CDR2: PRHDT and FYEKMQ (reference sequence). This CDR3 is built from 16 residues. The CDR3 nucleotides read TGTGCCAGCAGCTTGGGGGGGCTCTGGTCCTACAATGAGCAGTTCTTC. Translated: CASSLGGLWSYNEQFF.

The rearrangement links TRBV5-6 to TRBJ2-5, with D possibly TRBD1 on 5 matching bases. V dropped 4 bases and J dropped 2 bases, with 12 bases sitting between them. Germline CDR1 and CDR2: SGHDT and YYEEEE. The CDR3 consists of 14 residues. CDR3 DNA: TGTGCCAGCAGCGGGGCCCATGGTCAAGAGACCCAGTACTTC. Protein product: CASSGAHGQETQYF.

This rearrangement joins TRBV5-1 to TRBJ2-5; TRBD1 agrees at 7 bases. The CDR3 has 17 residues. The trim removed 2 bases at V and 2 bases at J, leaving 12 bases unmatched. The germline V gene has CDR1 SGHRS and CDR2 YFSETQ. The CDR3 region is CASSLGWAGQAQETQYF. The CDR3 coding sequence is TGCGCCAGCAGCTTAGGTTGGGCAGGACAGGCACAAGAGACCCAGTACTTC.

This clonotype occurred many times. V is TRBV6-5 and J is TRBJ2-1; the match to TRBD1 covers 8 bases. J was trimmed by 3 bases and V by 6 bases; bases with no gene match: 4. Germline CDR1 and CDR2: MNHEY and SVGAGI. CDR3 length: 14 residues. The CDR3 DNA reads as TGTGCCAGCAGAGGACAGGGAATCTACAATGAGCAGTTCTTC. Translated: CASRGQGIYNEQFF.

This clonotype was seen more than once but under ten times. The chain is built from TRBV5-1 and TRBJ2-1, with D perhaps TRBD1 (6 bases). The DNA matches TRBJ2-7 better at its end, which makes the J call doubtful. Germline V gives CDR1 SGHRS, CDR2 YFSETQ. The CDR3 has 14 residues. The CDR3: CASRLDSSYNEQYF. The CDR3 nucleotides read TGCGCCAGCAGGCTGGACAGCTCCTACAATGAGCAGTACTTC.

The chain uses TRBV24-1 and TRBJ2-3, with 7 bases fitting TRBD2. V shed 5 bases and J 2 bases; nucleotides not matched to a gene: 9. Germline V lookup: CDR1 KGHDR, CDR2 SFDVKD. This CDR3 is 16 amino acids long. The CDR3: CATSAGDGGITDTQYF. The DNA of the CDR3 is TGTGCCACCAGTGCAGGAGACGGGGGGATCACAGATACGCAGTATTTT.

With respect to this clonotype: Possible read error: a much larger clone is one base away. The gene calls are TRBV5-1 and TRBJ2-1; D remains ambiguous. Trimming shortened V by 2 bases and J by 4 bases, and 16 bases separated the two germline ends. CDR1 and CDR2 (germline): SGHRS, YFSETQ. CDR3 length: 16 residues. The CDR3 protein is CASSLRARAVYNEQFF. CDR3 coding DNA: TGCGCCAGCAGCTTAAGGGCAAGGGCGGTATACAATGAGCAGTTCTTC.

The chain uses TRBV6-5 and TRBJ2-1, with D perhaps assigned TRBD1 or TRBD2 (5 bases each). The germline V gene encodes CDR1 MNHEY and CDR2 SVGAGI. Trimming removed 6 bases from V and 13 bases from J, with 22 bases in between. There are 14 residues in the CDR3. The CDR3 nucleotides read TGTGCCAGCAGGGGGTCTCTTCGAGGGGAGACCCAGTTCTTC. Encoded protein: CASRGSLRGETQFF.

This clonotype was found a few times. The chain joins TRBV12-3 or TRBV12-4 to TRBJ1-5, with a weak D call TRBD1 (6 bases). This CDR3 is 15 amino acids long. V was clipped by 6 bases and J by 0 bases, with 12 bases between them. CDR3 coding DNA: TGTGCCAGCAGCCGTACAGGGAGTAGCAATCAGCCCCAGCATTTT. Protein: CASSRTGSSNQPQHF.

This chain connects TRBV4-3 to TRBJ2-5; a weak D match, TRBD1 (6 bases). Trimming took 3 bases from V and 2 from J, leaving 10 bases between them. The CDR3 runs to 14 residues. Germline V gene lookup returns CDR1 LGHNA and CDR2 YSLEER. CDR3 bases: TGCGCCAGCAGCCACCTAGGACAGCAAGAGACCCAGTACTTC. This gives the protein CASSHLGQQETQYF.

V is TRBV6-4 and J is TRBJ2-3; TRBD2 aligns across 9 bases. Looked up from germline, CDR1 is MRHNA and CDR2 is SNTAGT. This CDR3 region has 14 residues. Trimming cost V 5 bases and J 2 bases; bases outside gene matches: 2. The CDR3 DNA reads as TGTGCCAGCAGTAGCGGGGGGCACACAGATACGCAGTATTTT. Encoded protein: CASSSGGHTDTQYF.